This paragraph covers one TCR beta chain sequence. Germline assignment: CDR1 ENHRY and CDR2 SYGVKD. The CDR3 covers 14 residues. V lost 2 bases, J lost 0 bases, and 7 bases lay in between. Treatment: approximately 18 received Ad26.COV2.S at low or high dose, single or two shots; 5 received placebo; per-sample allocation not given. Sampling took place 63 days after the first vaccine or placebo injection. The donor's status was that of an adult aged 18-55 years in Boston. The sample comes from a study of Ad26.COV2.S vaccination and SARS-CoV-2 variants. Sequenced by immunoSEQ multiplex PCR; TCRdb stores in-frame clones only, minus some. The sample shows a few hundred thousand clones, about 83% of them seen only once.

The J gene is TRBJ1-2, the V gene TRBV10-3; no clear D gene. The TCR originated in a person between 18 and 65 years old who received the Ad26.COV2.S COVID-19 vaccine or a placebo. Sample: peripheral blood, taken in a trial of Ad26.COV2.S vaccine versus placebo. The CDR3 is CAISEQVSNYGYTF. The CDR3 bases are TGTGCCATCAGTGAGCAGGTTTCTAACTATGGCTACACCTTC.